Described below is a single T cell receptor (beta chain) sequence and its context. The antigen is unknown. RNA was extracted from bulk tissue without any cell sorting. Chemotherapy-naive patients with new lung cancer underwent thoracic surgery in China, August–late 2014. The data originate from a study of tumor and adjacent non-tumor tissue in lung cancer. Study-level information: There were 11 to 13 adenocarcinoma, a couple of squamous cell carcinoma and 1 small cell lung cancer cases. The patients, roughly 10 men and about 5 women, were roughly 31 to 85 with stage I to III disease. Notes on the study in general: Top 100 clones took a larger repertoire share in normal lung.

This CDR3 is built from 13 residues. V was clipped by 4 bases and J by 4 bases, with 10 bases between them. CDR1 is SGHNT and CDR2 is YENEEA in the germline V gene. TCRbeta libraries were built with three rounds of nested PCR, modified from ARM-PCR. In TCRdb, the multiplex PCR reads were re-called with MiXCR into one record per CDR3 protein. Of just over 200,000 distinct CDR3 sequences detected, less than 80% appear once; the ten largest clones hold about 23%. The rearrangement links TRBV11-3 to TRBJ1-1; no clear D. The sequencing sample was made of lung tumor tissue. The clonotype was recovered from a man in his 60s with non-small cell lung cancer. CDR3 amino acids: CASSSNPSTEAFF. CDR3 DNA: TGTGCCAGCAGCTCAAACCCATCCACTGAAGCTTTCTTT.